Sequencing of this T cell receptor beta chain was carried out in a study of OX40 agonist ivuxolimab in advanced cancers. Study-wide background: A diagnosis of hepatocellular carcinoma, melanoma, renal cell or head and neck cancer was present in dose-escalation patients. Points from the study as a whole: Both blood CD4+ and CD8+ T cells showed clonal growth by week 6 at 0.1 to 3.0 mg/kg.

CDR3 length: 14 amino acids. Between the trimmed V and J ends, which lost 6 bases and 2 bases, there was a span of 9 bases. Germline V gene sequence: CDR1 SGHRS, CDR2 YFSETQ. Clones were read by immunoSEQ multiplex PCR, and TCRdb kept only the in-frame ones, dropping some. The sample has 55,000 to 70,000 clones, about 86% seen once. Worth noting for this clone: Its antigen is not identified.

Material: CD4+ or CD8+ T cells sorted from blood, obtained in a trial of the OX40 agonist ivuxolimab. The chain carries TRBV5-1 and TRBJ2-6; D call uncertain. The sequence derives from an adult with an advanced solid tumor such as melanoma, head and neck, liver or kidney cancer. The CDR3 region is CASTLLTGANVLTF. The CDR3 bases are TGCGCCAGCACCCTCTTAACTGGGGCCAACGTCCTGACTTTC.